The clone carrying this TCR beta chain was counted a few times. The CDR3 length is 17 residues. CDR1 SNHLY and CDR2 FYNNEI come from the germline V gene. The V and J ends lost 0 bases and 4 bases, in that order; junction bases with no gene match: 11. TCRdb reanalysed the RT-PCR reads using MiXCR and keeps one entry per CDR3 protein. Of 800,000 to 1,000,000 distinct CDR3 sequences in the sample, approximately 18% are singletons; the top ten hold roughly 6%. This sample is part of a study of patients and donors after allogeneic stem cell transplantation. This TCR was sampled from a human donor who was either an allogeneic HSCT recipient or a stem cell or donor lymphocyte infusion donor (not recorded which). It is not recorded whose cells these are; they may come from a transplant donor. Sequenced sample: blood, either unsorted or a sorted T cell fraction (not recorded which). This rearrangement joins TRBV2 to TRBJ2-7; TRBD1 agrees at 8 bases. CDR3 residues: CASSEARPGTGGYEQYF. CDR3 nucleotides: TGTGCCAGCAGTGAAGCCCGACCCGGGACAGGAGGTTACGAGCAGTACTTC.